The subject of this entry is one TCR beta chain. The antigen remains unidentified. The PCR had 60 Vbeta and 13 Jbeta primers. The table came from immunoSEQ multiplex PCR; TCRdb's copy has only in-frame clones and leaves some out. The sample's table shows approximately 27,000 clones. This entry comes from a study of cytomegalovirus exposure and HLA in healthy donors. Overall study results and limits: Researchers reported in a later analysis that a missense DCLRE1C variant was tied to TCR beta V- and J-gene trimming. Apart from CMV serostatus, no immune exposure information was available. When a later analysis was performed, an Asian-associated ancestry cluster reportedly had fewer N-insertions than the approximately 700-donor mean.

Healthy bone marrow donors made up the donor group. Trimming removed 4 bases at V and 0 bases at J, with 9 bases between. CDR3 size: 13 residues. From germline, CDR1 is SQVTM and CDR2 ANQGSEA. The genes are TRBV29-1 and TRBJ1-1; D remains unclear. The sample comprised PBMCs. This TCR was sampled from a young man in good health and CMV-seronegative. The CDR3 loop is CSVVAQLNTEAFF. CDR3 DNA: TGCAGCGTTGTGGCTCAGTTGAACACTGAAGCTTTCTTT. The variable domain in full, completed from reference TRBV29-1 and TRBJ1-1, reads SAVISQKPSRDICQRGTSLTIQCQVDSQVTMMFWYRQQPGQSLTLIATANQGSEATYESGFVIDKFPISRPNLTFSTLTVSNMSPEDSSIYLCSVVAQLNTEAFFGQGTRLTVV.